These T cell receptor beta chains were read from a single sample in a study of blood T cells in healthy people across ages. TCRdb itself ran the 5' RACE reads through MiXCR, one entry per CDR3 protein. The repertoire consists of 1.5 million to 2 million distinct CDR3 sequences, with 28% occurring once and the leading ten covering about 7.7%. The sample consisted of blood. These receptors came from a woman younger than 45 in good health. The CDR3 runs from the conserved cysteine through the conserved F or W. The D gene is left open where the match is weak. Clone size, where shown, is once, few, many, or a class for clones that have expanded.

CDR3 protein	CDR3 DNA	clone size	V gene	J gene	D gene
CASSRGLAGAQPYEQYF	TGTGCCAGCAGTCGTGGACTAGCGGGAGCACAACCCTACGAGCAGTACTTC	.	TRBV3-1	TRBJ2-7	TRBD2
CASSDHRGRNYGYTF	TGTGCCAGCAGTGATCACAGGGGGCGTAACTATGGCTACACCTTC	.	TRBV6-6	TRBJ1-2	TRBD1
CASSQEPGTSYNEQFF	TGCGCCAGCAGCCAAGAGCCGGGCACTTCCTACAATGAGCAGTTCTTC	.	TRBV4-3	TRBJ2-1	.
CASSYTTGYDGYTF	TGTGCCAGCAGCTACACGACAGGGTATGATGGCTACACCTTC	few	TRBV5-5	TRBJ1-2	TRBD1
CASSSIGFSTDTQYF	TGTGCCAGCAGTTCCATTGGGTTTAGCACAGATACGCAGTATTTT	.	TRBV6-6	TRBJ2-3	.
CASSLDWVSPYF	TGTGCCAGCAGCTTAGATTGGGTTTCTCCGTACTTC	many	TRBV11-2	TRBJ2-5	.
CASSVQGFQETQYF	TGCGCCAGCAGCGTACAGGGGTTCCAAGAGACCCAGTACTTC	few	TRBV5-1	TRBJ2-5	TRBD1
CASRAGGEDEQFF	TGTGCCAGCAGAGCAGGAGGGGAGGATGAGCAGTTCTTC	.	TRBV9	TRBJ2-1	.
CTSSTDRNSPLHF	TGTACCAGCTCAACTGACAGAAATTCACCCCTCCACTTT	.	TRBV18	TRBJ1-6	.
CASSLEWQGVDEQYF	TGTGCCAGCAGCTTAGAGTGGCAGGGGGTCGACGAGCAGTACTTC	few	TRBV7-9	TRBJ2-7	TRBD1
CASSVAASGGHEQYF	TGTGCCAGCAGCGTAGCTGCTAGCGGGGGGCACGAGCAGTACTTC	few	TRBV9	TRBJ2-7	TRBD2
CASSLQVDGTDAQYF	TGTGCCAGCAGCCTACAGGTTGATGGGACAGATGCGCAGTATTTT	few	TRBV12-3/TRBV12-4	TRBJ2-3	TRBD1
CASSPQTGGNIQYF	TGTGCCAGCAGCCCCCAGACAGGGGGGAACATTCAGTACTTC	.	TRBV9	TRBJ2-4	TRBD1
CASSLKGRRDLLYF	TGTGCCAGCAGCTTAAAAGGCCGCAGGGACCTGCTGTACTTC	.	TRBV7-9	TRBJ2-7	.
CASGHETRTEAFF	TGTGCCAGCGGCCACGAGACGCGGACTGAAGCTTTCTTT	few	TRBV3-1	TRBJ1-1	.
CASSSGLISSGNTIYF	TGTGCCAGCAGCTCAGGACTGATCAGCTCTGGAAACACCATATATTTT	.	TRBV7-6	TRBJ1-3	.
CSASSDTYTDTQYF	TGCAGTGCTAGTTCGGACACATACACAGATACGCAGTATTTT	many	TRBV20-1	TRBJ2-3	.
CSGSGGIYNEQFF	TGCAGTGGCAGCGGGGGCATCTACAATGAGCAGTTCTTC	many	TRBV29-1	TRBJ2-1	TRBD2
CSAAAGGGQETQYF	TGCAGTGCTGCCGCAGGGGGCGGACAAGAGACCCAGTACTTC	few	TRBV20-1	TRBJ2-5	TRBD1
CSVELAANYGYTF	TGCAGCGTTGAGTTGGCAGCTAACTATGGCTACACCTTC	.	TRBV29-1	TRBJ1-2	.
CASSLAIEKNIQYF	TGCGCCAGCAGCTTGGCGATCGAGAAAAACATTCAGTACTTC	many	TRBV5-1	TRBJ2-4	.
CASSLDPGQAQHF	TGTGCCAGCAGTTTAGACCCGGGTCAAGCCCAGCATTTT	few	TRBV12-3/TRBV12-4	TRBJ1-5	.
CASGKGQSPLHF	TGTGCTAGTGGAAAGGGGCAATCACCCCTCCACTTT	few	TRBV12-5	TRBJ1-6	.
CASSYSGQGRDTQYF	TGTGCCAGCAGTTACTCGGGACAGGGGCGGGATACGCAGTATTTT	.	TRBV6-5	TRBJ2-3	TRBD1
CASRMGGGFYNEQFF	TGTGCCAGCAGAATGGGGGGAGGTTTTTACAATGAGCAGTTCTTC	.	TRBV2	TRBJ2-1	.
CASSPDRTYEQYF	TGTGCCAGCAGTCCGGACAGGACCTACGAGCAGTACTTC	many	TRBV18	TRBJ2-7	TRBD1
CASSGRATYEQYF	TGCGCCAGCAGTGGTCGAGCTACTTACGAGCAGTACTTC	many	TRBV10-1	TRBJ2-7	.
CATSRTTSGSQTQYF	TGTGCCACCAGTCGTACGACTAGCGGGAGTCAGACCCAGTACTTC	few	TRBV24-1	TRBJ2-5	TRBD2
CASSPTSGSVQDTQYF	TGTGCCAGCAGCCCGACTAGCGGGAGCGTACAAGATACGCAGTATTTT	.	TRBV6-5	TRBJ2-3	TRBD2
CASSEDGLSSYEQYF	TGTGCCAGCAGTGAAGACGGCTTAAGCTCCTACGAGCAGTACTTC	.	TRBV6-1	TRBJ2-7	.
CASSYDRMRGYTF	TGTGCCAGCAGTTACGACAGGATGCGGGGCTACACCTTC	few	TRBV27	TRBJ1-2	.
CSATFDRQETQYF	TGCAGTGCTACCTTTGACAGGCAAGAGACCCAGTACTTC	.	TRBV20-1	TRBJ2-5	.
CASSVTSGAETQYF	TGTGCCAGCAGCGTGACTAGCGGAGCGGAGACCCAGTACTTC	few	TRBV7-2	TRBJ2-5	TRBD2
CASSTTNGDTNQPQHF	TGTGCCAGCAGCACTACGAATGGGGACACGAATCAGCCCCAGCATTTT	few	TRBV7-9	TRBJ1-5	.
CASSEFGLSNQPQHF	TGCGCCAGCAGTGAGTTCGGTTTGAGCAATCAGCCCCAGCATTTT	.	TRBV10-2	TRBJ1-5	.
CASSELARGPETQYF	TGTGCCAGCAGCGAACTAGCCCGGGGCCCAGAGACCCAGTACTTC	.	TRBV2	TRBJ2-5	.
CASSLQHAGTGDGYTF	TGTGCCAGCAGCCTACAACACGCCGGGACAGGGGATGGCTACACCTTC	few	TRBV7-2	TRBJ1-2	TRBD1
CASSLWQGPTTNEKLFF	TGTGCCAGCAGCTTGTGGCAGGGGCCGACAACTAATGAAAAACTGTTTTTT	.	TRBV5-8	TRBJ1-4	.
CATSDSGSSSYNEQFF	TGTGCCACCAGTGATTCTGGGAGCAGCTCCTACAATGAGCAGTTCTTC	.	TRBV24-1	TRBJ2-1	.
CSVEGVRTSTDTQYF	TGCAGCGTTGAAGGTGTCAGAACTAGCACAGATACGCAGTATTTT	.	TRBV29-1	TRBJ2-3	.
CATSRAFGAQYF	TGTGCCACCAGCAGAGCTTTTGGGGCGCAGTACTTC	many	TRBV15	TRBJ2-5	.
CASSRTGTSGRNIQYF	TGTGCCAGCAGCCGGACCGGGACTAGCGGGAGAAACATTCAGTACTTC	few	TRBV7-2	TRBJ2-4	TRBD2